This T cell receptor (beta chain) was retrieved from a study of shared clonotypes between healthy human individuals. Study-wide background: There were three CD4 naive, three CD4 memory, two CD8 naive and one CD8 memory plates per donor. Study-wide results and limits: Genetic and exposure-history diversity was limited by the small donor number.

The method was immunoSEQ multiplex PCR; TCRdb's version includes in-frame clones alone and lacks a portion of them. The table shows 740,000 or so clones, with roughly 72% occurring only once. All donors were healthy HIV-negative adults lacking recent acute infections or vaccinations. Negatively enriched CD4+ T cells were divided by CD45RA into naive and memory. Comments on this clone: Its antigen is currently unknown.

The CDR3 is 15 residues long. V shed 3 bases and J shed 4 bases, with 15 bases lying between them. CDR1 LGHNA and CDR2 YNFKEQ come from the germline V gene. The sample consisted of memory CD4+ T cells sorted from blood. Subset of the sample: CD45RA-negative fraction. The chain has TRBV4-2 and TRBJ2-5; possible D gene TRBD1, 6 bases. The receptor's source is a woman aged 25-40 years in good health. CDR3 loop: CASSQWTPGVETQYF. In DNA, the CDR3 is TGTGCCAGCAGCCAGTGGACCCCAGGGGTAGAGACCCAGTACTTC.